This is a list of T cell receptor beta chains from one sample in a study of blood T cell repertoires in COVID-19. Repertoires were generated with immunoSEQ multiplex PCR, while TCRdb's copy carries only in-frame clones and drops some. The repertoire consists of roughly 110,000 clones, with more than 70% occurring once and the leading ten covering 6.8%. Material: peripheral blood. The source is a man aged 45-60 years with active or convalescent COVID-19. Both conserved end residues are part of each CDR3. Each record gives: V gene, J gene, CDR3 protein.

V gene: TRBV4-1; J gene: TRBJ1-3; CDR3 protein: CASSQGQGRNTIYF
V gene: TRBV7-6; J gene: TRBJ2-7; CDR3 protein: CASSRGAHRGRMYEQYF
V gene: TRBV9; J gene: TRBJ1-6; CDR3 protein: CASSSSDNSPLHF
V gene: TRBV30; J gene: TRBJ1-1; CDR3 protein: CAWSAPGRPNTEAFF
V gene: TRBV6-2/TRBV6-3; J gene: TRBJ2-7; CDR3 protein: CASSYWTSGRVFYEQYF
V gene: TRBV3-1/TRBV3-2; J gene: TRBJ2-7; CDR3 protein: CASSQATGTVYEQYF
V gene: TRBV2; J gene: TRBJ2-1; CDR3 protein: CASSEVTGDLYNEQFF
V gene: TRBV5-1; J gene: TRBJ2-7; CDR3 protein: CASSLEGTGPRGEQYF
V gene: TRBV30; J gene: TRBJ2-3; CDR3 protein: CAWSLLQSQYF
V gene: TRBV5-1; J gene: TRBJ2-3; CDR3 protein: CASSWSRDRVPDTQYF
V gene: TRBV12-3/TRBV12-4; J gene: TRBJ2-7; CDR3 protein: CASSRGLYEQYF
V gene: TRBV29-1; J gene: TRBJ2-3; CDR3 protein: CSAIKGAGVPDTQYF
V gene: TRBV5-1; J gene: TRBJ2-2; CDR3 protein: CASSLVHGKLFF
V gene: TRBV10-3; J gene: TRBJ2-1; CDR3 protein: CAISESIAAYNEQFF
V gene: TRBV2; J gene: TRBJ2-5; CDR3 protein: CASTGIVGTPYQETQYF
V gene: TRBV9; J gene: TRBJ2-7; CDR3 protein: CASSVAGAATYEQYF
V gene: TRBV10-3; J gene: TRBJ1-2; CDR3 protein: CAITGPVGDGYTF
V gene: TRBV27; J gene: TRBJ2-7; CDR3 protein: CASSLLPDTYEQYF
V gene: TRBV6-4; J gene: TRBJ2-2; CDR3 protein: CASSETGGSTGELFF
V gene: TRBV28; J gene: TRBJ1-2; CDR3 protein: CASSLDHRAHYGYTF